The sample holds many counts of the clone carrying this TCR beta chain. No antigen is known for it. Amplification yielded TCR beta CDR3 regions, with RNA transcripts as the source. Researchers ran a first-round RT-PCR on the TCR CDR3 using the HTBI primer set. TCRdb fed the multiplex PCR reads into MiXCR, producing one record per CDR3 protein. The sample shows a few hundred thousand distinct CDR3 sequences, about 15% of them seen only once. This sample was included in a study of T cells in Graves' hyperthyroidism and ophthalmopathy. Study observations and caveats: Stable hyperthyroidism was told apart from ophthalmopathy by a model built on 13 V-J features.

V lost 8 bases, J lost 8 bases, and 20 bases stayed unmatched. The CDR3 length is 17 residues. CDR1 and CDR2 from the germline V gene are MDHEN and SYDVKM. Any symptoms of ophthalmopathy came after the first hyperthyroidism diagnosis, from which the blood sample dates. The receptor was derived from a woman in her 50s with Graves' hyperthyroidism that later progressed to Graves' ophthalmopathy. Input material: blood. J is TRBJ2-1 and V is TRBV28; 8 bases are a match to TRBD2. CDR3 DNA: TGTGCCAGCGGGAACACGGGGGGGGTAAATTTTATCGATGAGCAGTTCTTC. It translates to CASGNTGGVNFIDEQFF. Full variable domain (remainder filled in from reference TRBV28 and TRBJ2-1): DVKVTQSSRYLVKRTGEKVFLECVQDMDHENMFWYRQDPGLGLRLIYFSYDVKMKEKGDIPEGYSVSREKKERFSLILESASTNQTSMYLCASGNTGGVNFIDEQFFGPGTRLTVL.